This TCR beta chain stems from a study of technical replicates of blood from four donors. TCRdb's table, derived via immunoSEQ multiplex PCR, lists solely in-frame clones and lacks some. The sample lists approximately 65,000 clones, about 88% seen once, with about 5.1% in the top ten. Germline-derived CDR1 and CDR2 are PRHDT and FYEKMQ (reference sequence). V trimming: 4 bases; J trimming: 7 bases; junction bases outside the gene matches: 8. The CDR3 has 15 amino acids. This chain links TRBV13 with TRBJ1-2, with 11 bases lining up with TRBD1. The sample was PBMCs. This clonotype originated in a human donor in good health. Some clones in this sample may be carry-over from other donors' samples. The CDR3: CASSSRDRGYGGYTF. CDR3 nucleotides: TGTGCCAGCAGCTCTAGGGACAGGGGGTACGGTGGCTACACCTTC.